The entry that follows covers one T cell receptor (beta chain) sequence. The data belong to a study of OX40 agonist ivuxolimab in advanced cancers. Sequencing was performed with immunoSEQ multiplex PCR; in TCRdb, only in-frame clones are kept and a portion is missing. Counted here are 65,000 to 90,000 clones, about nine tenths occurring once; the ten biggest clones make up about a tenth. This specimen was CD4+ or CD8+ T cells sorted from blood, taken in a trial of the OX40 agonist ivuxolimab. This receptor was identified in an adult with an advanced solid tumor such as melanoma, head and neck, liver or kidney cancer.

Here the CDR3 DNA reads TGTGCCAGCAGCCAATCTCCGGACAACAGGGCTGAAAAACTGTTTTTT. It translates to CASSQSPDNRAEKLFF. The rearrangement joins TRBV7-6 to TRBJ1-4, with D perhaps matching TRBD1 (6 bases). The germline V and J ends were trimmed by 5 bases and 7 bases, with 20 bases remaining between them. CDR1 SGHVS and CDR2 FNYEAQ come from the germline V gene. The CDR3 contains 16 residues.